What follows are 19 T cell receptor beta chains derived from one specimen sequenced in a study of cytotoxic CD8 clonotypes in ibrutinib-treated CLL. Sequencing was performed with immunoSEQ multiplex PCR; in TCRdb, only in-frame clones are kept and a portion is missing. The table has about 140,000 clones, 65% to 85% seen once. The input for sequencing was PBMCs, taken after 36 months of ibrutinib treatment. The source is a human donor with chronic lymphocytic leukemia.

This clone was detected only once. The germline gene is not matched at one end of the junction; a read error may be the cause. The rearrangement joins TRBV5-1 to TRBJ2-3; 9 bases are a match to TRBD2. This CDR3 is 17 amino acids long. Germline lookup yields CDR1 SGHRS and CDR2 YFSETQ. The CDR3: CASSLRTSEDRTNTQYF. Here the CDR3 DNA reads TGCGCCAGCAGCTTGAGGACTAGCGAGGACCGCACAAATACGCAGTATTTT.

This chain connects TRBV30 to TRBJ1-1; D perhaps matches TRBD1 (6 bases). The V end was cut by 8 bases, the J end by 11 bases, with 21 bases between. CDR3 length equals 12 residues. Germline-derived CDR1 and CDR2 are GTSNPN and SVGIG (reference sequence). The CDR3 loop reads CAQAETGLDAFF. CDR3 nucleotides: TGTGCCCAAGCCGAAACAGGGCTGGATGCTTTCTTT.

The genes are TRBV27 and TRBJ1-1; D not certain. The CDR3 contains 14 residues. Trimming pared 5 bases from V and 4 bases from J, leaving 14 bases between. The germline CDR1 and CDR2 sequences are MNHEY and SMNVEV (reference sequence). The CDR3 DNA reads as TGTGCCAGCAGTGGCGGGGAGCTAGGCACTGAAGCTTTCTTT. The encoded protein is CASSGGELGTEAFF.

CDR3 sequence: CASSFGGSGTYEQYF. As DNA, the CDR3 is TGTGCCAGCAGCTTCGGCGGTAGCGGAACCTACGAGCAGTACTTC. The chain links TRBV11-3 to TRBJ2-7; tentative D call: TRBD2 (6 bases). Germline loops: CDR1 SGHNT, CDR2 YENEEA. This CDR3 region has 15 residues. V lost 3 bases and J lost 2, with 14 bases in between.

This clone was seen a single time. This chain uses TRBV14 with TRBJ2-7, with D unresolved. This CDR3 has 16 amino acids. V dropped 5 bases and J dropped 0 bases, with 17 bases sitting between them. Germline V gene data show CDR1 as SGHDN and CDR2 as FVKESK. Here the CDR3 reads CASSLLGGPPSYEQYF. In nucleotides, the CDR3 is TGTGCCAGCAGCTTGCTAGGCGGTCCACCCTCCTACGAGCAGTACTTC.

The genes are TRBV4-1 and TRBJ2-3; TRBD2 agrees at 7 bases. CDR3 length: 16 amino acids. V was clipped by 3 bases and J by 3 bases; unmatched bases: 9. Germline CDR1 is MGHRA and CDR2 is YSYEKL. The DNA for the CDR3 is TGCGCCAGCAGCCACCCCGGGGCGGGAGAAACAGATACGCAGTATTTT. It translates to CASSHPGAGETDTQYF.

In this sample, this clone turned up a few times. V gene TRBV4-1 combines with J gene TRBJ1-5, with 8 bases identical to TRBD1. CDR1 MGHRA and CDR2 YSYEKL come from the germline V gene. The CDR3 sequence is 15 residues long. Trimming removed 3 bases from V and 3 bases from J; junction bases left unmatched: 4. In DNA, the CDR3 is TGCGCCAGCAGCCACCAGACAGGGGCCAATCAGCCCCAGCATTTT. Encoded protein: CASSHQTGANQPQHF.

V usage is TRBV7-8 and J usage is TRBJ2-7, with 12 bases that match TRBD2. The CDR3 has 14 amino acids. The germline V gene has CDR1 SGHVS and CDR2 FQNEAQ. With 6 bases clipped from V and 0 bases from J, the junction kept 0 bases outside the gene matches. The CDR3, as DNA: TGTGCCAGCAGGACTAGCGGGGGCTCCTACGAGCAGTACTTC. Residues: CASRTSGGSYEQYF. Filled out from reference TRBV7-8 and TRBJ2-7, the complete variable domain reads GAGVSQSPRYKVAKRGQDVALRCDPISGHVSLFWYQQALGQGPEFLTYFQNEAQLDKSGLPSDRFFAERPEGSVSTLKIQRTQQEDSAVYLCASRTSGGSYEQYFGPGTRLTVT.

The gene calls are TRBV5-1 and TRBJ2-1; D not resolved. Germline CDR1 SGHRS, CDR2 YFSETQ. Trimming removed 3 bases at V and 10 bases at J, with 14 bases between. This CDR3 is built from 13 residues. The CDR3 bases are TGCGCCAGCAGCTACTACGTGGGTGGCGAGCAGTTCTTC. This sequence encodes CASSYYVGGEQFF. The full variable domain, its missing parts supplied by reference TRBV5-1 and TRBJ2-1, is KAGVTQTPRYLIKTRGQQVTLSCSPISGHRSVSWYQQTPGQGLQFLFEYFSETQRNKGNFPGRFSGRQFSNSRSEMNVSTLELGDSALYLCASSYYVGGEQFFGPGTRLTVL.

This chain connects TRBV15 to TRBJ2-3, with D possibly TRBD2 on 6 matching bases. V lost 1 base and J lost 4, with 12 bases in between. Germline values: CDR1 LNHNV, CDR2 YYDKDF (reference sequence). The CDR3 extends over 15 amino acids. The CDR3 protein is CATSRGGVLADTQYF. The CDR3 bases are TGTGCCACCAGCAGAGGCGGGGTGCTCGCAGATACGCAGTATTTT.

The chain is built from TRBV5-1 and TRBJ1-1; 9 bases align to TRBD1. The V gene's germline CDR1 is SGHRS and CDR2 YFSETQ. This CDR3 has 14 residues. With 0 bases clipped from V and 8 bases from J, the junction kept 5 bases outside the gene matches. CDR3 coding DNA: TGCGCCAGCAGCTTGGCGGGGGGACAGGGCGAAGCTTTCTTT. Amino acids: CASSLAGGQGEAFF.

This chain joins TRBV10-3 and TRBJ2-1, with TRBD1 matching 10 bases. The germline V gene encodes CDR1 ENHRY and CDR2 SYGVKD. This CDR3 contains 15 residues. Trimming removed 5 bases from V and 6 bases from J; junction bases left unmatched: 7. CDR3 loop: CAISRQGASGNEQFF. In nucleotides, the CDR3 is TGTGCCATCAGTCGACAGGGGGCAAGTGGCAATGAGCAGTTCTTC.

The chain has TRBV19 and TRBJ2-2; D is uncertain. This CDR3 has 11 amino acids. CDR1 LNHDA and CDR2 SQIVND come from the germline V gene (reference sequence). Trimming took 6 bases from V and 5 from J, leaving 4 bases between them. This CDR3 is CASRNTGELFF. In DNA form, the CDR3 reads TGTGCCAGTAGAAATACCGGGGAGCTGTTTTTT.

This clone occurred once. V usage is TRBV2 and J usage is TRBJ2-1, with a possible D match to TRBD2 (6 bases). Germline V gene lookup returns CDR1 SNHLY and CDR2 FYNNEI. Trimming stripped 4 bases from V and 13 bases from J, with 14 bases between. CDR3 size: 12 residues. The CDR3 here is CASSGSPGTQFF. The CDR3 bases are TGTGCCAGCAGTGGTTCACCCGGGACTCAGTTCTTC.

CDR3 DNA: TGTGCCAGCAGCTTTGAAGGGGTGTCCGGCACCATATATTTT. As protein: CASSFEGVSGTIYF. The chain links TRBV7-9 to TRBJ1-3, with TRBD1 as a possible D gene (5 bases). The CDR3 has 14 amino acids. Between the trimmed V and J ends, which lost 3 bases and 9 bases, there was a span of 15 bases. CDR1 is SEHNR and CDR2 is FQNEAQ in the germline V gene (reference sequence). Variable domain in full (rest from reference TRBV7-9 and TRBJ1-3): DTGVSQNPRHKITKRGQNVTFRCDPISEHNRLYWYRQTLGQGPEFLTYFQNEAQLEKSRLLSDRFSAERPKGSFSTLEIQRTEQGDSAMYLCASSFEGVSGTIYFGEGSWLTVV.

V usage is TRBV5-4 and J usage is TRBJ2-3, with unresolved D. The CDR3 spans 13 residues. Germline CDR1 is SGHNT and CDR2 is YYREEE (reference sequence). V was clipped by 0 bases and J by 4 bases, with 6 bases between them. As DNA, the CDR3 is TGTGCCAGCAGCTTGGGGACGGCAGATACGCAGTATTTT. It encodes CASSLGTADTQYF. The full variable domain, completed using reference TRBV5-4 and TRBJ2-3, is ETGVTQSPTHLIKTRGQQVTLRCSSQSGHNTVSWYQQALGQGPQFIFQYYREEENGRGNFPPRFSGLQFPNYSSELNVNALELDDSALYLCASSLGTADTQYFGPGTRLTVL.

The chain joins TRBV6-5 to TRBJ2-7; D uncertain. Deletions cut 6 bases from V and 0 bases from J, with 9 bases between. The CDR3 runs to 13 residues. Per germline, CDR1 MNHEY and CDR2 SVGAGI. CDR3 coding DNA: TGTGCCAGCAGGGGGTTATTCTCCTACGAGCAGTACTTC. Amino acid sequence: CASRGLFSYEQYF.

This clone was seen a handful of times. The rearrangement uses TRBV5-4 and TRBJ2-7, with 10 bases matching TRBD2. Germline values: CDR1 SGHNT, CDR2 YYREEE (reference sequence). This CDR3 region has 17 residues. The ends lost 4 bases at V and 0 bases at J; junction bases unmatched: 10. CDR3 residues: CASSLLLLAGGSYEQYF. DNA of the CDR3: TGTGCCAGCAGCCTGCTCCTATTAGCGGGGGGCTCCTACGAGCAGTACTTC.

For the CDR3, the DNA is TGTGCCAGCAGCTTCACCCTAGCGGGGGCCAATGAGCAGTTCTTC. It encodes CASSFTLAGANEQFF. The chain carries TRBV7-8 and TRBJ2-1, with 10 bases aligning to TRBD2. Germline V gene lookup returns CDR1 SGHVS and CDR2 FQNEAQ. CDR3 length equals 15 residues. The V segment lost 3 bases and the J segment 6 bases; nucleotides outside the gene matches: 5.